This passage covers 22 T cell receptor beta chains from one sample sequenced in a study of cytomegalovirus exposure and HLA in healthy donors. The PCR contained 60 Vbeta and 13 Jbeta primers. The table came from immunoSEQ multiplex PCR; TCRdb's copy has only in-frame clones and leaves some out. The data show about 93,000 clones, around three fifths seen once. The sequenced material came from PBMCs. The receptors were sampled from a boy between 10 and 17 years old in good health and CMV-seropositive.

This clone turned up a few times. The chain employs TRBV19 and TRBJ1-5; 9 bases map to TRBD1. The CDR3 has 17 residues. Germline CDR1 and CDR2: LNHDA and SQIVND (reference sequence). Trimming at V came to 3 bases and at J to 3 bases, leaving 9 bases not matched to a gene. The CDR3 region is CASSIFPGQGVNQPQHF. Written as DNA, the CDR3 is TGTGCCAGTAGTATCTTCCCGGGACAGGGTGTCAATCAGCCCCAGCATTTT.

The CDR3 nucleotides read TGTGCCAGCTGCCAGGGCCGCGGGGGCCGCACAGATACGCAGTATTTT. Residues: CASCQGRGGRTDTQYF. The chain has TRBV18 and TRBJ2-3; tentatively, D is TRBD2 (7 bases). The ends were cut back, 7 bases at V and 1 base at J, with 18 bases in the middle. The CDR3 has 16 amino acids. Germline CDR1 KGHSH, CDR2 LQKENI.

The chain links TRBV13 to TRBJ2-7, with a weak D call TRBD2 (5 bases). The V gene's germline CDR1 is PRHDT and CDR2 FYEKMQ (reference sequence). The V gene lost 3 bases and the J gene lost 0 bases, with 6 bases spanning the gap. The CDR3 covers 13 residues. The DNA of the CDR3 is TGTGCCAGCAGCTTGAGGGTCTCCTACGAGCAGTACTTC. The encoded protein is CASSLRVSYEQYF.

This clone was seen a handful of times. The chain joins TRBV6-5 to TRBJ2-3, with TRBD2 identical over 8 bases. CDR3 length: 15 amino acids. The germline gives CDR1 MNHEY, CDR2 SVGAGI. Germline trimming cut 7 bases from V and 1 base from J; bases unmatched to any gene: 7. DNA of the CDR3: TGTGCCAGCACCTCCCCGACTAGCGGCACAGATACGCAGTATTTT. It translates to CASTSPTSGTDTQYF.

CDR3 residues: CASSRTTVPPMDYTF. The CDR3 DNA is TGTGCCAGCAGCCGGACGACAGTTCCGCCTATGGACTACACCTTC. The chain has TRBV7-9 and TRBJ1-2, with D perhaps matching TRBD1 (5 bases). In germline, CDR1 is SEHNR, CDR2 FQNEAQ (reference sequence). V gave up 5 bases and J gave up 10 bases, with 23 bases separating them. There are 15 residues in the CDR3.

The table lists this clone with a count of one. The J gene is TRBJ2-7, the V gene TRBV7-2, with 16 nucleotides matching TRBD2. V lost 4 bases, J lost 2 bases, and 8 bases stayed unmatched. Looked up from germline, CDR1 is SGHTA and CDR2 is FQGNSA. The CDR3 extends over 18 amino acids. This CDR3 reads CASSSGTSGRVWPYEQYF. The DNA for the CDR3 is TGTGCCAGCAGCTCCGGGACTAGCGGGAGGGTGTGGCCCTACGAGCAGTACTTC.

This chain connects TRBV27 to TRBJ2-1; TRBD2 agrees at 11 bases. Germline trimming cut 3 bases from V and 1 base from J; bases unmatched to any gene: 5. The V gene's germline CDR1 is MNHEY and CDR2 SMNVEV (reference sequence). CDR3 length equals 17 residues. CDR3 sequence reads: CASSFLAGGPSYNEQFF. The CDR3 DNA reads TGTGCCAGCAGTTTCCTAGCGGGGGGCCCTTCCTACAATGAGCAGTTCTTC.

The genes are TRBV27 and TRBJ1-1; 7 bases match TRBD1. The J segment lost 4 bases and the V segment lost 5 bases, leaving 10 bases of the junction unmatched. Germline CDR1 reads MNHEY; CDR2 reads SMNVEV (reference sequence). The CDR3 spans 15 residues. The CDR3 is CASSPGDRISTEAFF. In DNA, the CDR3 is TGTGCCAGCAGTCCGGGGGACAGAATTAGCACTGAAGCTTTCTTT.

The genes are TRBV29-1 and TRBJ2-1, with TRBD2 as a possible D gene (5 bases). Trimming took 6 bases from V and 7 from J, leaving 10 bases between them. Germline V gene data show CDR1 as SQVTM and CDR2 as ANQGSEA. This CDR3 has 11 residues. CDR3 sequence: CSVTRVNEQFF. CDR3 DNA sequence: TGCAGCGTCACTAGGGTTAATGAGCAGTTCTTC.

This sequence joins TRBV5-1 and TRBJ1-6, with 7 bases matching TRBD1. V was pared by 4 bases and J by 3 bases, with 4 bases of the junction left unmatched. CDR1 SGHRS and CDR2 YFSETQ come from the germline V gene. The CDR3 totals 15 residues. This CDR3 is CASSPGQDYNSPLHF. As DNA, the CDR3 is TGCGCCAGCAGCCCAGGACAGGACTATAATTCACCCCTCCACTTT.

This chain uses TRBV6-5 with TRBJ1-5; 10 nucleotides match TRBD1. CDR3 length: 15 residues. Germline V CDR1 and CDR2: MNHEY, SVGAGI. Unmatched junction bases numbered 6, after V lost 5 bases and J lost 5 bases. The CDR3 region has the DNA TGTGCCAGCAGTAAGAGGACAGGGGGGGATCAGCCCCAGCATTTT. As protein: CASSKRTGGDQPQHF.

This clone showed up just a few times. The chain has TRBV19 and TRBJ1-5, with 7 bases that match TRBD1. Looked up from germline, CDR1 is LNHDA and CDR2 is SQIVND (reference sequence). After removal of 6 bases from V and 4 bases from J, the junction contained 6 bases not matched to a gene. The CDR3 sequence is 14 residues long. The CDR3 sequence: CASRRDRQNQPQHF. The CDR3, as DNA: TGTGCCAGTAGAAGGGACAGACAAAATCAGCCCCAGCATTTT.

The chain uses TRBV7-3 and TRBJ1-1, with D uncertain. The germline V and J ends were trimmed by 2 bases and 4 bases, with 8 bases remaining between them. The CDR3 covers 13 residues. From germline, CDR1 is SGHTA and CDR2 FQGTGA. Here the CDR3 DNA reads TGTGCCAGCAGCTTACTGGTGAGCACTGAAGCTTTCTTT. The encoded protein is CASSLLVSTEAFF.

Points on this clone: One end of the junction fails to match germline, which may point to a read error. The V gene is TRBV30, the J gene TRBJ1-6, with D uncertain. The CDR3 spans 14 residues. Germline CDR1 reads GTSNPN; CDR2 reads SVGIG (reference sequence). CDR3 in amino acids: CAWSGDLENSPLNF. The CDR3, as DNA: TGTGCCTGGAGCGGCGATCTAGAGAATTCACCCCTCAACTTT.

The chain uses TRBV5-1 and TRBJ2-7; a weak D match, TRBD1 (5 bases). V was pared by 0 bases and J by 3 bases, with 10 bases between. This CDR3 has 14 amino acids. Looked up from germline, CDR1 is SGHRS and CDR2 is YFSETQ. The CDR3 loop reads CASSLVGGHYEQYF. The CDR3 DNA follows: TGCGCCAGCAGCTTGGTGGGCGGACACTACGAGCAGTACTTC.

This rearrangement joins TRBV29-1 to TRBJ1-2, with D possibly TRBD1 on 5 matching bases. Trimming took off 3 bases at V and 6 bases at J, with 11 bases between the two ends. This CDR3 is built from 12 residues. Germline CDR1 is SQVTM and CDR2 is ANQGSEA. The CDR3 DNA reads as TGCAGCGTTGAGCGGGGCGCAGATGGCTACACCTTC. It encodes CSVERGADGYTF.

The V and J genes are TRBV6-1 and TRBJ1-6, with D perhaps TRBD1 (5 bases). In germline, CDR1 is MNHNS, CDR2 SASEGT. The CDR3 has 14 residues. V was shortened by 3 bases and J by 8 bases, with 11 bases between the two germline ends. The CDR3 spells CASSDRVKDSPLHF. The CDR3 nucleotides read TGTGCCAGCAGTGACAGGGTTAAAGATTCACCCCTCCACTTT.

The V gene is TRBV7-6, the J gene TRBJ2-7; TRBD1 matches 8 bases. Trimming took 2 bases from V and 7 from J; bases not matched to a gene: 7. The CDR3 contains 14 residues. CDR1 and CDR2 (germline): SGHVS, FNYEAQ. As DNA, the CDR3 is TGTGCCAGCAGCTTATCGGGACAGGCGATTGAGCAGTACTTC. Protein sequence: CASSLSGQAIEQYF.

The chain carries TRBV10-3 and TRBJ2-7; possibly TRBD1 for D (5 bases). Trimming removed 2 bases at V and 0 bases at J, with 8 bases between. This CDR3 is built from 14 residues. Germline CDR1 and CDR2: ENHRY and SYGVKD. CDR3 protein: CAISEGALSYEQYF. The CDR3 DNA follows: TGTGCCATCAGTGAGGGGGCCCTCTCCTACGAGCAGTACTTC.

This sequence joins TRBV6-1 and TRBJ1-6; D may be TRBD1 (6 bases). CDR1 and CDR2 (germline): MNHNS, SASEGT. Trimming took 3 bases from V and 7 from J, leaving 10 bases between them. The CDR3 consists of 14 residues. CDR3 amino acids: CASSEGTRNSPLHF. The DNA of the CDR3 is TGTGCCAGCAGTGAGGGGACACGGAATTCACCCCTCCACTTT.

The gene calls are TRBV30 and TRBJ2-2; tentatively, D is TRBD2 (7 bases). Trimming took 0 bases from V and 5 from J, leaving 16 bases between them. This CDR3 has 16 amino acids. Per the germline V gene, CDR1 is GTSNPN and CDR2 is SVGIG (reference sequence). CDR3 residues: CAWSVWGRGGTGELFF. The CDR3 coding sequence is TGTGCCTGGAGTGTATGGGGCAGGGGAGGGACCGGGGAGCTGTTTTTT.

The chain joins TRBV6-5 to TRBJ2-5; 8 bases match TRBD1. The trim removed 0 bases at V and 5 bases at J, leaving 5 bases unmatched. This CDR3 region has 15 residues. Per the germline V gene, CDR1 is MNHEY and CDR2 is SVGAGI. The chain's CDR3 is CASSYSSGGKETQYF. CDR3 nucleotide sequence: TGTGCCAGCAGTTACTCGTCAGGGGGCAAGGAGACCCAGTACTTC.